A selection of T cell receptor beta chains follows, all from one sample in a study of brain T cells in children with intractable seizures. Method: immunoSEQ multiplex PCR; TCRdb's copy keeps in-frame clones and lacks some. The table has some 76,000 clones, about 92% seen once. The sample here was peripheral blood, taken at surgery. The receptors stem from a boy under two years old with tuberous sclerosis and intractable seizures. Both conserved end residues are part of each CDR3. Each record gives: D gene, clone size, V gene, J gene, CDR3 DNA, CDR3 protein. A D gene is named only where the DNA matches it firmly. Some rows have no size entry. The others give once, few or many, or a class for an expanded clone.

TRBD2,once,TRBV27,TRBJ2-1,TGTGCCACCGCCGTGGGGGGGGGATACAATGAGCAGTTCTTC,CATAVGGGYNEQFF
.,.,TRBV11-2,TRBJ2-3,TGTGCCAGCAGCTTACCGCGCAGCGGCACAGATACGCAGTATTTT,CASSLPRSGTDTQYF
.,.,TRBV10-2,TRBJ2-3,TGCGCCAGCAGTGAGTTAGTATGGGGGCAGGGAAGTACAGATACGCAGTATTTT,CASSELVWGQGSTDTQYF
TRBD1,.,TRBV7-2,TRBJ1-1,TGTGCCAGCAGTCGGGACAGGGGGACTGAAGCTTTCTTT,CASSRDRGTEAFF
.,.,TRBV19,TRBJ2-7,TGTGCCAGTAGTATGTCCAGGGGCTACGAGCAGTACTTC,CASSMSRGYEQYF
.,.,TRBV19,TRBJ1-4,TGTGCCAGTAGTGGAGACTGGACCGATGAAAAACTGTTTTTT,CASSGDWTDEKLFF
TRBD2,once,TRBV5-1,TRBJ2-5,TGCGCCAGCAGCTCCGGACTAGCGAACCACGAGGGGCAAGAGACCCAGTACTTC,CASSSGLANHEGQETQYF
TRBD2,.,TRBV3-1/TRBV3-2,TRBJ2-5,TGTGCCAGCAGCCTCGGGACTAGCGGCCAAGAGACCCAGTACTTC,CASSLGTSGQETQYF
.,once,TRBV5-5,TRBJ2-1,TGTGCCAGCAGCTTGAATCTGGTGGGCCTCAATGAGCAGTTCTTC,CASSLNLVGLNEQFF
.,few,TRBV7-9,TRBJ1-1,TGTGCCAGCAGCTTAAGAGGGGGGTCTAATACTGAAGCTTTCTTT,CASSLRGGSNTEAFF
.,.,TRBV4-2,TRBJ2-5,TGTGCCAGCAGTCTAATCGGCCGGCTTGGGGAAGAGACCCAGTACTTC,CASSLIGRLGEETQYF
.,once,TRBV13,TRBJ1-3,TGTGCCAGCAGCTCACGGTTCGGAAACACCATATATTTT,CASSSRFGNTIYF
.,.,TRBV19,TRBJ2-7,TGTGCCAGTACCAAGGAAGTAGGGGTGGGCTACGAGCAGTACTTC,CASTKEVGVGYEQYF
.,.,TRBV29-1,TRBJ1-5,TGCAGCGTTGGCACGAATCAGCCCCAGCATTTT,CSVGTNQPQHF
.,.,TRBV7-9,TRBJ1-1,TGTGCCAGCAGCCTGGACAACCTTGAAACTTTCTTT,CASSLDNLETFF
TRBD2,.,TRBV7-2,TRBJ2-3,TGTGCCAGCAGCTTGGTGACTAGCGGGGGGTCTAGCACAGATACGCAGTATTTT,CASSLVTSGGSSTDTQYF
TRBD1,few,TRBV28,TRBJ1-6,TGTGCCAGCAGTCGACAGGGGGCAAGGTCACCCCTCCACTTT,CASSRQGARSPLHF
.,.,TRBV28,TRBJ1-1,TGTGCCAGCAGTTTACAGGGAAGTGATACTGAAGCTTTCTTT,CASSLQGSDTEAFF
TRBD1,few,TRBV19,TRBJ1-6,TGTGCCAGTTCCGGGACAGGGAACTCACCCCTCCACTTT,CASSGTGNSPLHF
TRBD1,.,TRBV7-6,TRBJ2-7,TGTGCCAGCAGCCCCACCCCAGGGGGCGCCGACGCAAACTACGAGCAGTACTTC,CASSPTPGGADANYEQYF
.,.,TRBV12-3/TRBV12-4,TRBJ1-2,TGTGCCAGCAGGCAGGGAAGGTCCTATGGCTACACCTTC,CASRQGRSYGYTF
TRBD1,.,TRBV6-5,TRBJ2-7,TGTGCCAGCAGTTACGGGACAGGGGACGAGCAGTACTTC,CASSYGTGDEQYF
TRBD2,.,TRBV5-1,TRBJ2-3,TGCGCCAGTGGACTAGCGGGAGGGCCAGATACGCAGTATTTT,CASGLAGGPDTQYF
TRBD1,.,TRBV2,TRBJ2-2,TGTGCCAGCAGGCTCTTTTCCGGGACAGGGGGATACACCGGGGAGCTGTTTTTT,CASRLFSGTGGYTGELFF
TRBD2,.,TRBV19,TRBJ2-3,TGTGCCAGTTGTTCTTCACTAGCGGGGGAACTCGGCACAGATACGCAGTATTTT,CASCSSLAGELGTDTQYF
.,.,TRBV30,TRBJ1-4,TGTGCCTGGAGTGTACTATCCGGGTCGGAGGGAGAACTGTTTTTT,CAWSVLSGSEGELFF
TRBD1,.,TRBV10-3,TRBJ1-2,TGTGCCATCAGTGAACAGGGGGACTATGGCTACACCTTC,CAISEQGDYGYTF
.,.,TRBV2,TRBJ1-5,TGTGCCAGCAGTGTTCGGGGTAGCAACCAGCCCCAGCATTTT,CASSVRGSNQPQHF
TRBD1,.,TRBV9,TRBJ1-1,TGTGCCAGCAGCACAGACAACAGGGGCATGGGCACTGAAGCTTTCTTT,CASSTDNRGMGTEAFF
TRBD2,.,TRBV14,TRBJ2-4,TGTGCCAGCACCCACGAAATTAGCGGGAGGGACCCCGAATGTCTGGCCAAAAACATTCAGTACTTC,CASTHEISGRDPECLAKNIQYF
TRBD1,.,TRBV3-1/TRBV3-2,TRBJ1-2,TGTGCCAGCAGGCCGGACAGGGGGCTTAGTGGCTACACCTTC,CASRPDRGLSGYTF
TRBD1,.,TRBV5-1,TRBJ2-7,TGCGCCAGCAGCTATCGCCCGGGACAGGGAGTCCGGGTCGAGCAGTACTTC,CASSYRPGQGVRVEQYF
TRBD1,.,TRBV6-5,TRBJ1-5,TGTGCCAGCATCCACAGGGGCGGCAATCAGCCCCAGCATTTT,CASIHRGGNQPQHF
.,.,TRBV10-2,TRBJ2-7,TGCGCCAGCAGTGACCGAGAGACCGCGTCCCCTTCGTACGAGCAGTACTTC,CASSDRETASPSYEQYF
.,.,TRBV6-5,TRBJ2-7,TGTGCCAGCAGTTACTCGATTATTAGTGGATCCTACGAGCAGTACTTC,CASSYSIISGSYEQYF
TRBD2,.,TRBV19,TRBJ2-7,TGTGCCAGTACTTCCCCGACTAGCGGGGGAGCCTACGAGCAGTACTTC,CASTSPTSGGAYEQYF
TRBD2,.,TRBV6-1,TRBJ2-1,TGTGCCAGCAGTGATTCCGGGACTAGCCGATTGAATGAGCAGTTCTTC,CASSDSGTSRLNEQFF
.,.,TRBV11-3,TRBJ2-1,TGTGCCAGCAGCTTAGGAGAACTAGACACCTACAATGAGCAGTTCTTC,CASSLGELDTYNEQFF
.,once,TRBV24-1,TRBJ2-1,TGTGCCACCAGTGATTTGCGGGGCAGGGTTAATGAGCAGTTCTTC,CATSDLRGRVNEQFF
.,few,TRBV10-1,TRBJ1-5,TGCGCCAGCAGTGACCAGGGATTAGGCAATCAGCCCCAGCATTTT,CASSDQGLGNQPQHF
TRBD1,.,TRBV6-5,TRBJ2-7,TGTGCCAGCAGTTACCGGGACAGGGCCTACGAGCAGTACTTC,CASSYRDRAYEQYF
TRBD2,.,TRBV18,TRBJ2-3,TGTGCCAGCTCCTGGACTAGCGGGGGGGGCACAGATACGCAGTATTTT,CASSWTSGGGTDTQYF